A selection of T cell receptor beta chains follows, all from one sample in a study of shared clonotypes between healthy human individuals. Using immunoSEQ multiplex PCR, the repertoire was profiled, and TCRdb retains in-frame clones only, with some absent. In the table there are about 670,000 clones, 72% of which are singletons. The sample taken for sequencing was memory CD4+ T cells sorted from blood. These receptors came from a woman aged 30 to 39 in good health. Each CDR3 is given with its conserved first and last residue. Each record gives: CDR3 protein, CDR3 DNA, V gene, clone size, J gene, D gene. D genes are given only for firm matches. The listing skips clone size in some rows; elsewhere it reads once, few, many or a size class.

CDR3aa: CASSRSGQSNTGELFF
CDR3nt: TGTGCCAGCAGCCGAAGCGGGCAGTCGAACACCGGGGAGCTGTTTTTT
v_gene: TRBV5-6
abundance: .
j_gene: TRBJ2-2
d_gene: .

CDR3aa: CASSPRQVPYF
CDR3nt: TGTGCCAGCAGCCCCAGACAGGTTCCGTATTTT
v_gene: TRBV7-2
abundance: .
j_gene: TRBJ2-3
d_gene: .

CDR3aa: CASSRGQGINNEQFF
CDR3nt: TGTGCCAGCAGCCGGGGACAGGGAATCAACAATGAGCAGTTCTTC
v_gene: TRBV11-3
abundance: few
j_gene: TRBJ2-1
d_gene: TRBD1

CDR3aa: CASIGVGNEQFF
CDR3nt: TGTGCCAGCATTGGGGTTGGAAATGAGCAGTTCTTC
v_gene: TRBV28
abundance: .
j_gene: TRBJ2-1
d_gene: .

CDR3aa: CASSPRAFQPQHF
CDR3nt: TGTGCCAGCAGCCCACGAGCATTTCAGCCCCAGCATTTT
v_gene: TRBV28
abundance: .
j_gene: TRBJ1-5
d_gene: .

CDR3aa: CASSAWGTGSIYEQYF
CDR3nt: TGTGCCAGCAGTGCCTGGGGAACCGGGAGTATCTACGAGCAGTACTTC
v_gene: TRBV25-1
abundance: many
j_gene: TRBJ2-7
d_gene: .

CDR3aa: CASSRSRGWETQYF
CDR3nt: TGTGCCAGCAGCCGAAGCAGGGGTTGGGAGACCCAGTACTTC
v_gene: TRBV11-2
abundance: .
j_gene: TRBJ2-5
d_gene: .

CDR3aa: CASSEGGTGAYEQYF
CDR3nt: TGCGCCAGCAGTGAGGGGGGGACAGGGGCCTACGAGCAGTACTTC
v_gene: TRBV10-1
abundance: few
j_gene: TRBJ2-7
d_gene: TRBD1

CDR3aa: CASSPDRSTDTQYF
CDR3nt: TGTGCCAGCAGCCCCGACAGGAGCACAGATACGCAGTATTTT
v_gene: TRBV7-7
abundance: .
j_gene: TRBJ2-3
d_gene: .

CDR3aa: CAWSPPGQGGGPQHF
CDR3nt: TGTGCCTGGAGCCCCCCGGGACAGGGAGGAGGGCCCCAGCATTTT
v_gene: TRBV30
abundance: .
j_gene: TRBJ1-5
d_gene: TRBD1

CDR3aa: CARGGASRVF
CDR3nt: TGTGCCAGGGGCGGGGCGTCAAGAGTCTTC
v_gene: TRBV2
abundance: .
j_gene: TRBJ2-1
d_gene: .

CDR3aa: CASNTDRGHAGELFF
CDR3nt: TGTGCCAGCAATACAGACAGGGGGCATGCCGGGGAGCTGTTTTTT
v_gene: TRBV2
abundance: .
j_gene: TRBJ2-2
d_gene: TRBD1

CDR3aa: CASNAGGGAWGYTF
CDR3nt: TGTGCCAGCAACGCTGGGGGGGGCGCTTGGGGCTACACCTTC
v_gene: TRBV5-8
abundance: .
j_gene: TRBJ1-2
d_gene: .

CDR3aa: CSPRTGGETQYF
CDR3nt: TGCAGCCCTAGGACAGGGGGGGAGACCCAGTACTTC
v_gene: TRBV29-1
abundance: .
j_gene: TRBJ2-5
d_gene: TRBD1

CDR3aa: CASSSISTKGNTIYF
CDR3nt: TGTGCCAGCAGCTCCATAAGCACCAAGGGAAACACCATATATTTT
v_gene: TRBV28
abundance: .
j_gene: TRBJ1-3
d_gene: .

CDR3aa: CASSLGRGSYGYTF
CDR3nt: TGTGCCAGCAGCTTGGGCCGGGGGTCCTATGGCTACACCTTC
v_gene: TRBV7-9
abundance: .
j_gene: TRBJ1-2
d_gene: .

CDR3aa: CASSSWTVTGSYEQYF
CDR3nt: TGTGCCAGCAGCTCCTGGACAGTCACGGGGTCCTACGAGCAGTACTTC
v_gene: TRBV7-6
abundance: .
j_gene: TRBJ2-7
d_gene: .

CDR3aa: CASRPGGSGNTIYF
CDR3nt: TGTGCCAGCAGGCCAGGGGGCTCTGGAAACACCATATATTTT
v_gene: TRBV6-5
abundance: .
j_gene: TRBJ1-3
d_gene: TRBD1

CDR3aa: CASSTPSGGSGRNQPQHF
CDR3nt: TGTGCCAGTAGTACCCCCTCTGGGGGATCCGGGCGCAATCAGCCCCAGCATTTT
v_gene: TRBV19
abundance: .
j_gene: TRBJ1-5
d_gene: .

CDR3aa: CASSSQGGFTEAFF
CDR3nt: TGTGCCAGCAGTTCCCAGGGTGGGTTCACTGAAGCTTTCTTT
v_gene: TRBV6-5
abundance: .
j_gene: TRBJ1-1
d_gene: .

CDR3aa: CASSTTGKNGNTIYF
CDR3nt: TGCGCCAGCAGTACAACAGGGAAAAATGGAAACACCATATATTTT
v_gene: TRBV10-2
abundance: .
j_gene: TRBJ1-3
d_gene: .

CDR3aa: CSARGTQVSFSF
CDR3nt: TGCAGCGCTCGTGGAACCCAAGTATCTTTCTCCTTC
v_gene: TRBV29-1
abundance: few
j_gene: TRBJ1-2
d_gene: .

CDR3aa: CASRGTSGSYEQYF
CDR3nt: TGTGCCAGCAGGGGGACTAGCGGCTCCTACGAGCAGTACTTC
v_gene: TRBV2
abundance: .
j_gene: TRBJ2-7
d_gene: TRBD2

CDR3aa: CASARLGAGGNTDTQYF
CDR3nt: TGTGCCAGCGCGCGGCTGGGAGCGGGAGGTAACACAGATACGCAGTATTTT
v_gene: TRBV18
abundance: .
j_gene: TRBJ2-3
d_gene: TRBD2

CDR3aa: CASSPAVRVSEKLFF
CDR3nt: TGTGCCAGCAGTCCAGCCGTCAGGGTAAGTGAAAAACTGTTTTTT
v_gene: TRBV28
abundance: .
j_gene: TRBJ1-4
d_gene: .

CDR3aa: CASSYTRTEAFF
CDR3nt: TGTGCCAGCAGTTATACGCGGACTGAAGCTTTCTTT
v_gene: TRBV7-8
abundance: .
j_gene: TRBJ1-1
d_gene: .

CDR3aa: CASSLTVQGANYGYTF
CDR3nt: TGTGCCAGCAGCTTAACTGTTCAGGGGGCCAACTATGGCTACACCTTC
v_gene: TRBV7-8
abundance: few
j_gene: TRBJ1-2
d_gene: TRBD1

CDR3aa: CASSQREQAGQDTQYF
CDR3nt: TGTGCCAGCAGCCAGCGGGAGCAAGCGGGACAAGATACGCAGTATTTT
v_gene: TRBV9
abundance: .
j_gene: TRBJ2-3
d_gene: TRBD2

CDR3aa: CASSFEGNEQFF
CDR3nt: TGTGCCAGCAGTTTCGAGGGCAATGAGCAGTTCTTC
v_gene: TRBV27
abundance: .
j_gene: TRBJ2-1
d_gene: .

CDR3aa: CASSLGSGQPQHF
CDR3nt: TGTGCCAGCAGCCTCGGGTCGGGTCAGCCCCAGCATTTT
v_gene: TRBV6-5
abundance: once
j_gene: TRBJ1-5
d_gene: .

CDR3aa: CASTPRKGINEKLFF
CDR3nt: TGTGCCAGCACACCGAGGAAAGGGATTAATGAAAAACTGTTTTTT
v_gene: TRBV28
abundance: .
j_gene: TRBJ1-4
d_gene: .

CDR3aa: CASSSNRIAAQETQYF
CDR3nt: TGTGCCAGCAGCTCAAACCGAATAGCGGCACAAGAGACCCAGTACTTC
v_gene: TRBV7-6
abundance: .
j_gene: TRBJ2-5
d_gene: .

CDR3aa: CASSSKDRVYGYTF
CDR3nt: TGTGCCAGCAGCTCTAAAGACAGGGTCTATGGCTACACCTTC
v_gene: TRBV7-9
abundance: .
j_gene: TRBJ1-2
d_gene: TRBD1

CDR3aa: CASSPRAGDADTQYF
CDR3nt: TGCGCCAGCAGCCCACGGGCAGGGGACGCAGATACGCAGTATTTT
v_gene: TRBV4-1
abundance: .
j_gene: TRBJ2-3
d_gene: .

CDR3aa: CASRGLLRTHGYTF
CDR3nt: TGTGCCAGCAGGGGACTTCTTCGTACACATGGCTACACCTTC
v_gene: TRBV28
abundance: .
j_gene: TRBJ1-2
d_gene: .

CDR3aa: CAAMAGRASGGGQYF
CDR3nt: TGTGCCGCGATGGCGGGGAGGGCCTCCGGGGGAGGGCAGTACTTC
v_gene: TRBV6-1
abundance: .
j_gene: TRBJ2-7
d_gene: TRBD2

CDR3aa: CASSLASGEGQPQHF
CDR3nt: TGCGCCAGCAGCTTGGCAAGCGGTGAAGGTCAGCCCCAGCATTTT
v_gene: TRBV5-1
abundance: few
j_gene: TRBJ1-5
d_gene: .

CDR3aa: CASSLGYNHYREKLFF
CDR3nt: TGTGCCAGCAGTTTGGGCTACAACCATTATCGTGAAAAACTGTTTTTT
v_gene: TRBV27
abundance: .
j_gene: TRBJ1-4
d_gene: .

CDR3aa: CASTLRGTGNYEQYF
CDR3nt: TGTGCCAGCACCTTGCGAGGGACAGGGAACTACGAGCAGTACTTC
v_gene: TRBV28
abundance: .
j_gene: TRBJ2-7
d_gene: TRBD1

CDR3aa: CASSPGTGDEANYGYTF
CDR3nt: TGTGCCAGCAGCCCCGGGACAGGGGACGAGGCTAACTATGGCTACACCTTC
v_gene: TRBV7-8
abundance: .
j_gene: TRBJ1-2
d_gene: TRBD1

CDR3aa: CASSKTGPQPQHF
CDR3nt: TGTGCCAGCAGCAAGACAGGGCCCCAGCCCCAGCATTTT
v_gene: TRBV7-2
abundance: .
j_gene: TRBJ1-5
d_gene: TRBD1

CDR3aa: CASSLGGYGYTF
CDR3nt: TGTGCCAGCAGTTTGGGGGGATACGGCTACACCTTC
v_gene: TRBV28
abundance: many
j_gene: TRBJ1-2
d_gene: .

CDR3aa: CSVGGGGRETQYF
CDR3nt: TGCAGCGTTGGCGGAGGGGGACGGGAGACCCAGTACTTC
v_gene: TRBV29-1
abundance: .
j_gene: TRBJ2-5
d_gene: .

CDR3aa: CASSEGAGIGYTF
CDR3nt: TGTGCCAGCAGTGAGGGGGCAGGGATCGGCTACACCTTC
v_gene: TRBV2
abundance: .
j_gene: TRBJ1-2
d_gene: .

CDR3aa: CASSQDRAVTQYF
CDR3nt: TGTGCCAGCAGCCAAGATCGGGCAGTGACCCAGTACTTC
v_gene: TRBV4-2
abundance: .
j_gene: TRBJ2-5
d_gene: .